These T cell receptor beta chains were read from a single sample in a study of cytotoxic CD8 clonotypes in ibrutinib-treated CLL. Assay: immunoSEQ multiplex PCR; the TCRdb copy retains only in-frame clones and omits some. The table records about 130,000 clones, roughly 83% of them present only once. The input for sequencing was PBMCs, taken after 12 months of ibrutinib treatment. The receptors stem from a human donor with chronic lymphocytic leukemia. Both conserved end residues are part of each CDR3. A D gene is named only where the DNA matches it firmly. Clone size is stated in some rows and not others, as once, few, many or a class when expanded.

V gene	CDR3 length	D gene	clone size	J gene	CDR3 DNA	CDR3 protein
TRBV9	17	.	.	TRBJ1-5	TGTGCCAGCAGCCCCCATTCAAGGGTCAAGAGCAATCAGCCCCAGCATTTT	CASSPHSRVKSNQPQHF
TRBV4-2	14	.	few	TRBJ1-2	TGTGCCAGCAGCCAAGAGGGGGTTGGCTATGGCTACACCTTC	CASSQEGVGYGYTF
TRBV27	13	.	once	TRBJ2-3	TGTGCCAGCAGCCAAATTCAGACAGATACGCAGTATTTT	CASSQIQTDTQYF
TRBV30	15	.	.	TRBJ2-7	TGTGCCTGGAGTGTACTAAGGCGGGAAACCTACGAGCAGTACTTC	CAWSVLRRETYEQYF
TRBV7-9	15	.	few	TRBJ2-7	TGTGCCAGCAGCCCTCGCACAGGGCCTTCTTACGAGCAGTACTTC	CASSPRTGPSYEQYF
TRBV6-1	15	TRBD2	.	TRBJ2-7	TGTGCCAGCAGTGAACCTAGGGGACTAACCTACGAGCAGTACTTC	CASSEPRGLTYEQYF
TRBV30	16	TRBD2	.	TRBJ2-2	TGTGCCTGGGGGGGACTAGCGGGAGTGAGCACCGGGGAGCTGTTTTTT	CAWGGLAGVSTGELFF
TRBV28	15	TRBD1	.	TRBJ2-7	TGTGCCAGCAGAGCAGGGGGCGTACTTTTCGACGAGCAGTACTTC	CASRAGGVLFDEQYF
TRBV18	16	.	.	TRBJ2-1	TGTGCCAGCTCACCGCTAAGCGGGCATTACTACAATGAGCAGTTCTTC	CASSPLSGHYYNEQFF
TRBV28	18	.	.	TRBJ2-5	TGTGCCAGCAGTTTAAGCAAGGGGCTAGGTTCTTATTTGGAGACCCAGTACTTC	CASSLSKGLGSYLETQYF
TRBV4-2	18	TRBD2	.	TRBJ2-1	TGTGCCAGCAGCCATTACAGGGGACTAGCGGAAGTCTACAATGAGCAGTTCTTC	CASSHYRGLAEVYNEQFF
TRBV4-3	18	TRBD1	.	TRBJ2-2	TGCGCCAGCAGCCAAGATGCCAGGGGGTTCTTTCAATCCGGGGAGCTGTTTTTT	CASSQDARGFFQSGELFF
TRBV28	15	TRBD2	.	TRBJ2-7	TGTGCCAGCAGTACCGGGACTAGCGGGAGCAAGCATGCGTACTTC	CASSTGTSGSKHAYF
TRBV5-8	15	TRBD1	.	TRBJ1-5	TGTGCCAGCAGCCGTCGGGACAGGGCGCATCAGCCCCAGCATTTT	CASSRRDRAHQPQHF
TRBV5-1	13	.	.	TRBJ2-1	TGCGCCAGCAGCACTACAGGGACCAATGAGCAGTTCTTC	CASSTTGTNEQFF
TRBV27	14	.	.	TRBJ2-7	TGTGCCAGCAGTTTATCGGAGGGCCCCTACGAGCAGTACTTC	CASSLSEGPYEQYF
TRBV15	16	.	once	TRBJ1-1	TGTGCCACCAGCAGAGATCCCGCGGACAGGAACACTGAAGCTTTCTTT	CATSRDPADRNTEAFF
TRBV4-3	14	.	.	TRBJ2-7	TGCGCCAGCAGCTTGAACGCCGGGACCTACGAGCAGTACTTC	CASSLNAGTYEQYF
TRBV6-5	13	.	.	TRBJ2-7	TGTGCCAGCAGTTACTCTAGCTCCTACGAGCAGTACTTC	CASSYSSSYEQYF
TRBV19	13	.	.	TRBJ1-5	TGTGCCAGTAGTAGGCAGGCGTTCCAGCCCCAGCATTTT	CASSRQAFQPQHF
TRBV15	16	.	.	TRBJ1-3	TGTGCCACCAGCAGAGATCAAGTGGGATCAGGAAACACCATATATTTT	CATSRDQVGSGNTIYF
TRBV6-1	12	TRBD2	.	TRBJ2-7	TGTGCCAGTGGGCGCGGGAGCTACGAGCAGTACTTC	CASGRGSYEQYF
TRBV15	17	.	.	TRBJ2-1	TGTGCCACCAGCAGAGGGACGGCAGGGCGCTCCGGCAATGAGCAGTTCTTC	CATSRGTAGRSGNEQFF
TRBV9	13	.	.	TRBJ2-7	TGTGCCAGCAGCGTAGCAGGGTTCAACGAGCAGTACTTC	CASSVAGFNEQYF
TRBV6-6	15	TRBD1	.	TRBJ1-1	TGTGCCAGCACCGACGACAGGGGGGTTTTGGCTGAAGCTTTCTTT	CASTDDRGVLAEAFF
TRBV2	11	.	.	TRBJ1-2	TGTGCCAGCAGTGCTGTGGATGGCTACACCTTC	CASSAVDGYTF
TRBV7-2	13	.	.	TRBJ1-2	TGTGCCAGCAGGATAGACCAGGGGCATGGCTACACCTTC	CASRIDQGHGYTF
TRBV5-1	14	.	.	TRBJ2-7	TGCGCCAGCAGCTTCTGGACAGCTGACTACGAGCAGTACTTC	CASSFWTADYEQYF
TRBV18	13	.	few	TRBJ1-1	TGTGCCAGCTCCCGTCGGGCGAACACTGAAGCTTTCTTT	CASSRRANTEAFF
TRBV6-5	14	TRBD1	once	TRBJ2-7	TGTGCCAGCAGGAGGGGACAGGTGGCGGACGAGCAGTACTTC	CASRRGQVADEQYF
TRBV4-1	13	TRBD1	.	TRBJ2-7	TGCGCCAGCAGTCGGGACAGATCCTACGAGCAGTACTTC	CASSRDRSYEQYF
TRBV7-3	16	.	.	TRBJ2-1	TGTGCCAGCAGCTCAAGGTCTGTTTACTCCTACAATGAGCAGTTCTTC	CASSSRSVYSYNEQFF
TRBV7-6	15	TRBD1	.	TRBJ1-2	TGTGCCAGCAGCTTAGCCCGGGACAGCAACTATGGCTACACCTTC	CASSLARDSNYGYTF
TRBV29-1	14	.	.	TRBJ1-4	TGCAGCGTTTCCCGCAGTACAGATGGTGAAAAACTGTTTTTT	CSVSRSTDGEKLFF
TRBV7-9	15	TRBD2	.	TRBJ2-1	TGTGCCAGCTCGATAGCGGGAGGAGGTTCCAATGAGCAGTTCTTC	CASSIAGGGSNEQFF
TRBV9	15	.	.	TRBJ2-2	TGTGCCAGCAGCGTAAAACTAGCGAACACCGGGGAGCTGTTTTTT	CASSVKLANTGELFF
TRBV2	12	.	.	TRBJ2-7	TGTGCCAGCAAGACCTCTTCCTACGAGCAGTACTTC	CASKTSSYEQYF
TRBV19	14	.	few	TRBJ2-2	TGTGCCAGTAGTATAGATACTTTGGCCGGGGAGCTGTTTTTT	CASSIDTLAGELFF
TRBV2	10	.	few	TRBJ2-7	TGTGCCAGCAGTGACTACGAGCAGTACTTC	CASSDYEQYF
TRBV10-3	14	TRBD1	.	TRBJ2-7	TGTGCCATCAGTGCGGACAGGGGGGCCTACGAGCAGTACTTC	CAISADRGAYEQYF
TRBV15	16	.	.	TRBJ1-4	TGTGCCACCAGCAGAGATGGAGGGAGGGGTGGTGAAAAACTGTTTTTT	CATSRDGGRGGEKLFF
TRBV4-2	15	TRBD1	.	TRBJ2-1	TGTGCCAGCAGCCAGGGGACAGGGGTTTTCAATGAGCAGTTCTTC	CASSQGTGVFNEQFF
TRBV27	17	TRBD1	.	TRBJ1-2	TGTGCCAGCAGTTCAACTCTCACAGGGGGCGGAAACTATGGCTACACCTTC	CASSSTLTGGGNYGYTF
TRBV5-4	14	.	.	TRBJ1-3	TGTGCCAGCAGCTCGGCCAGGGGTGGAAACACCATATATTTT	CASSSARGGNTIYF
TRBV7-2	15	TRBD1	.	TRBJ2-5	TGTGCCAGCAGCCTGGGACAGGGGGTACAAGAGACCCAGTACTTC	CASSLGQGVQETQYF
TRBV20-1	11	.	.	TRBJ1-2	TGCAGTGCTAGCCCGCGTACTTTGGAAACCTTC	CSASPRTLETF
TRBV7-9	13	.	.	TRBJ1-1	TGTGCCAGCGGAGGGAGGGGGGACACTGAAGCTTTCTTT	CASGGRGDTEAFF
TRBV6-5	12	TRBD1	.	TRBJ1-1	TGTGCCAGCACCAGACAGGGGGTAGGTGTGTTCTTT	CASTRQGVGVFF
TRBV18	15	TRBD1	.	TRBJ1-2	TGTGCCAGCTCACCCCTCGGGACAGGGGTAGGTGGCTACACCTTC	CASSPLGTGVGGYTF
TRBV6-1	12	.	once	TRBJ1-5	TGTGCCAGCGTCCTGGGGAATCAGCCCCAGCATTTT	CASVLGNQPQHF
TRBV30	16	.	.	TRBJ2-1	TGTGCCTGGAGTGTACTGGCTTTGCGGGATTTTGGTGAGCAGTTCTTC	CAWSVLALRDFGEQFF
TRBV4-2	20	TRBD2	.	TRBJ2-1	TGTGCCAGCAGCCAAGTTGGTGTCGGGACTAGCGGGGTCTCCTACAATGAGCAGTTCTTC	CASSQVGVGTSGVSYNEQFF
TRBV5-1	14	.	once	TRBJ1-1	TGCGCCAGCAGAAGGACAGAATTGAACACTGAAGCTTTCTTT	CASRRTELNTEAFF
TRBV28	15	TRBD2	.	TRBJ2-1	TGTGCCAGCAGAGTCTCTAGCGGGAGATTCAATGAGCAGTTCTTC	CASRVSSGRFNEQFF
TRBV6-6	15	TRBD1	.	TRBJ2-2	TGTGCCAGCAGGATGACAGGGGGCGTCACCGGGGAGCTGTTTTTT	CASRMTGGVTGELFF
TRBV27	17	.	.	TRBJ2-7	TGTGCCAGCAGTTCGTTTCTTGGACTCGCTGGGGCGCGGGAGCAGTACTTC	CASSSFLGLAGAREQYF
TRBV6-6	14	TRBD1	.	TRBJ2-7	TGTGCCAGCAGAACCGGGACAGGAGTCGACGAGCAGTACTTC	CASRTGTGVDEQYF
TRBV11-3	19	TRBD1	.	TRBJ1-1	TGTGCCAGCAGCCCCCGCCGCGGGGGACAGGGGGCGCTTTCCACTGAAGCTTTCTTT	CASSPRRGGQGALSTEAFF
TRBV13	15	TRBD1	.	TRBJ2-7	TGTGCCAGCAGCCCCGGGACAGGGTATTTGTACGAGCAGTACTTC	CASSPGTGYLYEQYF
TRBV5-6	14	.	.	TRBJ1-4	TGTGCCAGCAGCGAAGGCCGCACCGGGGAAAAACTGTTTTTT	CASSEGRTGEKLFF